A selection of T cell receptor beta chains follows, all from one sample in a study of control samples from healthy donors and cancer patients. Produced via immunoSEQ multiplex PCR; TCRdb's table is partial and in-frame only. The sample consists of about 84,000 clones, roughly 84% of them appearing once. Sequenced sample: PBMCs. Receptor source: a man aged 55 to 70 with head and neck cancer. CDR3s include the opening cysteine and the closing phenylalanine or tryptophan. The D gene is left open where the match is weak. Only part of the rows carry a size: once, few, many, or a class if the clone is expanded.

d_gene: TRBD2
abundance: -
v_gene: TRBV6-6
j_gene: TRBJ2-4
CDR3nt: TGTGCCAGCAGCCCCGAAAGACTAGCGGGATTTAACATTCAGTACTTC
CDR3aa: CASSPERLAGFNIQYF

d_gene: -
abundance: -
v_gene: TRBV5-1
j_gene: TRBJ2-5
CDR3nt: TGCGCCAGCAGCTTGCGCAGGGGCGCGTCAGAGACCCAGTACTTC
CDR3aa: CASSLRRGASETQYF

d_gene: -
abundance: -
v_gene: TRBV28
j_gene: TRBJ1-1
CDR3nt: TGTGCCAGCACCTCCCTTTCGCGGGTCACTGAAGCTTTCTTT
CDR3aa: CASTSLSRVTEAFF

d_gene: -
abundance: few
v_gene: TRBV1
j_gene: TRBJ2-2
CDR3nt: TGCACCAGCAGCCAAGTCCGGCAAAGGGTTTTAGGGGCCGACACCGGGGAGCTGTTTTTT
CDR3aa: CTSSQVRQRVLGADTGELFF

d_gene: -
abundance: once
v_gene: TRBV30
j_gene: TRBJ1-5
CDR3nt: TGTGCCTGGAGTGCCCGATTGGATCAGCCCCAGCATTTT
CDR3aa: CAWSARLDQPQHF

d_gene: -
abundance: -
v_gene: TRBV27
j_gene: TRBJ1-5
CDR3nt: TGTGCCAGCAGTCCCCAGGGGTTCAATCAGCCCCAGCATTTT
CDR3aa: CASSPQGFNQPQHF

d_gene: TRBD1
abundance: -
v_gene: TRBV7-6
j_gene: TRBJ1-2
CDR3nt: TGTGCCAGCAGCCCCCGGGACAGGGACAACTATGGCTACACCTTC
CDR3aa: CASSPRDRDNYGYTF

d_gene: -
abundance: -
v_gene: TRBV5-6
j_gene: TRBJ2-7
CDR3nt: TGTGCCAGCAGCTTCCGACCGAACTCCTACGAGCAGTACTTC
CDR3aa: CASSFRPNSYEQYF

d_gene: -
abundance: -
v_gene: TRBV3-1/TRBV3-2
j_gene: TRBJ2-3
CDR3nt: TGTGCCAGCGGGGGTCGCGGGACTCAACAAGGCACGCAGTATTTT
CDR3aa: CASGGRGTQQGTQYF

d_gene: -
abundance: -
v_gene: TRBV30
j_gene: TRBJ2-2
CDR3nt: TGTGCCCGGGGAGGGACAGTATCGAACACCGGGGAGCTGTTTTTT
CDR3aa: CARGGTVSNTGELFF

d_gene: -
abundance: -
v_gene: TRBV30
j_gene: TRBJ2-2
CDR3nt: TGTGCCTGGAGTGTGGGGCGGACCGGGGAGCTGTTTTTT
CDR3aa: CAWSVGRTGELFF

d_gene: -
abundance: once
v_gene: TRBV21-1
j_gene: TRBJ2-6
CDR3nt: TGTGCCAGCAGCGAAACTCGGGAAAAGACGTTAGGGGCCAACGTCCTGACTTTC
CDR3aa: CASSETREKTLGANVLTF

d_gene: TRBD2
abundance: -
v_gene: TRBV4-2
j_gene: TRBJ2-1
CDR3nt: TGTGCCAGCAGCCAAGGAGCGACTAGCGGGAGTGGGGTTGAGCAGTTCTTC
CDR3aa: CASSQGATSGSGVEQFF

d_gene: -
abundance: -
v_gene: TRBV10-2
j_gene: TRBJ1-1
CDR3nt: TGCGCCAGCAGTCCCAGGGTCATGAACACTGAAGCTTTCTTT
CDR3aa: CASSPRVMNTEAFF

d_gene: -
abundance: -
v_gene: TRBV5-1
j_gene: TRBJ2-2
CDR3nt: TGCGCCAGCACGGAGGGGATGGGGACCGGGGAGCTGTTTTTT
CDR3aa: CASTEGMGTGELFF

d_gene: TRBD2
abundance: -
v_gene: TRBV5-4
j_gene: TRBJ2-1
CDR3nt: TGTGCCAGCAGCTTGGATCGAACTAGCGGAGTTTACAATGAGCAGTTCTTC
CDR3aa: CASSLDRTSGVYNEQFF

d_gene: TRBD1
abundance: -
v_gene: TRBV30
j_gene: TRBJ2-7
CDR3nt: TGTGCCTGCGGGACAGGGGCCTACGAGCAGTACTTC
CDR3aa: CACGTGAYEQYF

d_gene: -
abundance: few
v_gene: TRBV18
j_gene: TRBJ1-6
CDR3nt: TGTGCCAGCTCACCAGGGAGTAGAGGGACAAATAATTCACCCCTCCACTTT
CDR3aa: CASSPGSRGTNNSPLHF

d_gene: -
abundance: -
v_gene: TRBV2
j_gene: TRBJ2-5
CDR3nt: TGTGCCAGCGACCTCCAGGGCTCGGTCCAAGAGACCCAGTACTTC
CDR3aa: CASDLQGSVQETQYF

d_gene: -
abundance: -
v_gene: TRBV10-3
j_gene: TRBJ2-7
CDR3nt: TGTGCCATCAGTGACAGAGACTACGAGCAGTACTTC
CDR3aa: CAISDRDYEQYF

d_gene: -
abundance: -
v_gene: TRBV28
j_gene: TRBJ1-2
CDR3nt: TGTGCCAGCAGTTTGGGGGAGCTTGGCTACACCTTC
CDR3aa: CASSLGELGYTF

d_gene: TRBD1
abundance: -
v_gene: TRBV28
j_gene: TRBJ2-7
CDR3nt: TGTGCCAGCAGTCCCCGGGACAGGGACTCCTACGAGCAGTACTTC
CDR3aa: CASSPRDRDSYEQYF

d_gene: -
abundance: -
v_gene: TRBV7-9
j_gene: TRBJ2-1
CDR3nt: TGTGCCAGCACCACGGGCTTCCTGAATAGTGAGCAGTTCTTC
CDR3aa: CASTTGFLNSEQFF

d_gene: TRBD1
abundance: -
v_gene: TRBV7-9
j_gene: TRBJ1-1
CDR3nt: TGTGCCAGCAGGGGACAGGGGAACACTGAAGCTTTCTTT
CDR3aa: CASRGQGNTEAFF

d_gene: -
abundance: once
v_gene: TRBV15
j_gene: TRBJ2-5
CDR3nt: TGTGCCACCAGCGGCCTTGGGCGGCGGGACCGTTGGGAGACCCAGTACTTC
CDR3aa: CATSGLGRRDRWETQYF

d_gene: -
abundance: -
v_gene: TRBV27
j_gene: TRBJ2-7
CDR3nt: TGTGCCAGCAGTCCTCGGGACAACTACGAGCAGTACTTC
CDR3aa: CASSPRDNYEQYF

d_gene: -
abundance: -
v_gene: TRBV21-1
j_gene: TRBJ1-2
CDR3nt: TGTGCCAGCAGCAGGCCCACCTATGGCTACACCTTC
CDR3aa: CASSRPTYGYTF

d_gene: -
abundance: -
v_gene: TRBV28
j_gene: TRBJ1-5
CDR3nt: TGTGCCAGCAGGGGAATTAGCGAGGGTCAGCCCCAGCATTTT
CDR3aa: CASRGISEGQPQHF

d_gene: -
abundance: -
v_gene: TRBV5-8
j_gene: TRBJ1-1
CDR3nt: TGTGCCAGCAGCTTGGTGCAGGGAGACACTGAAGCTTTCTTT
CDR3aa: CASSLVQGDTEAFF

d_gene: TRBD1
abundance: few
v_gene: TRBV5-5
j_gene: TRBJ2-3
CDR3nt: TGTGCCAGCAGCTTGTGGGCCCGGGGTAGGGGGCTAAGCCCAGATACGCAGTATTTT
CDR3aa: CASSLWARGRGLSPDTQYF

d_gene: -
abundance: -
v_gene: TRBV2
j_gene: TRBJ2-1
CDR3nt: TGTGCCAGCAGTGAAGACAGGGCGGCGTTCTTC
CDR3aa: CASSEDRAAFF

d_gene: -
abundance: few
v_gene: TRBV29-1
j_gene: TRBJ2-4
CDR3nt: TGCAGCGTTGTTGGTGACAGGACCTCGGGAGCCAAAAACATTCAGTACTTC
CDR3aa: CSVVGDRTSGAKNIQYF

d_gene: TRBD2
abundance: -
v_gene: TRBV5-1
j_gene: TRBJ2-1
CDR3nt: TGCGCCAGCAGCCCAACCGGGACTAGCGGGACTTATGAGCAGTTCTTC
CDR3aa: CASSPTGTSGTYEQFF

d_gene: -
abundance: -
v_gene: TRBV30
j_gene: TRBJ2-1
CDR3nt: TGTGCCTGGAGCGCCGGGGGTGAGCAGTTCTTC
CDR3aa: CAWSAGGEQFF

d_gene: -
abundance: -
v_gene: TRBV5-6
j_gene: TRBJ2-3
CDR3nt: TGTGCCAGCAGCTTGGTGGCCGCGAGCACAGATACGCAGTATTTT
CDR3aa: CASSLVAASTDTQYF

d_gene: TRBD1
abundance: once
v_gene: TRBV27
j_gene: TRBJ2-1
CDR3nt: TGTGCCAGCAGTTTAATACAAGGACAGGGTCGGAATGAGCAGTTCTTC
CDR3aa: CASSLIQGQGRNEQFF

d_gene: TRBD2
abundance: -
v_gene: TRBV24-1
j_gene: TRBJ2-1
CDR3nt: TGTGCCACCACCCCTAGCGGGGATCGCAATGAGCAGTTCTTC
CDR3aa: CATTPSGDRNEQFF

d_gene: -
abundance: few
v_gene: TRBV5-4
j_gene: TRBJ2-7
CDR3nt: TGTGCCAGCAGCTCCTCCTACGAGCAGTACTTC
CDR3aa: CASSSSYEQYF

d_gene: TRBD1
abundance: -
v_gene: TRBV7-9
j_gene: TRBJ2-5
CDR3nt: TGTGCCAGCAGCTTACCTGGACAGGGCCAGGGGACCCAGTACTTC
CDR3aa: CASSLPGQGQGTQYF

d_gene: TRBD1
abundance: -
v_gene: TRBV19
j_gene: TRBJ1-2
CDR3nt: TGTGCCAGTAGTATAGATCTATGGAGACAGGGGATCGGTCGTGGCTACACCTTC
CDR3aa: CASSIDLWRQGIGRGYTF

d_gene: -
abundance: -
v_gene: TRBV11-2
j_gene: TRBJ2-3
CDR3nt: TGTGCCAGCAGCTCACCCCCCAGGGTAGGGGATACGCAGTATTTT
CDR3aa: CASSSPPRVGDTQYF

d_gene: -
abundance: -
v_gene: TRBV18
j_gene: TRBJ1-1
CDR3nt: TGTGCCAGCTCACCAGGATACATGAACACTGAAGCTTTCTTT
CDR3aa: CASSPGYMNTEAFF

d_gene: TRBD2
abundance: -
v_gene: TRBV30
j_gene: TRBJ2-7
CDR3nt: TGTGCCTGGAGGAAAACCCCATTAGCGGGAGGCCTATACGAGCAGTACTTC
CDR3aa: CAWRKTPLAGGLYEQYF

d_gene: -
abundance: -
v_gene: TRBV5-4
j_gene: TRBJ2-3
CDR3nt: TGTGCCAGCAGCTTGGTGGTAGACATAACCGGTACGCAGTATTTT
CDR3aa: CASSLVVDITGTQYF

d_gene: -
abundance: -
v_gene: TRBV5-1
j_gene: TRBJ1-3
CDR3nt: TGCGCCAGCAGCTTGGGGGGGAGCTCTGGAAACACCATATATTTT
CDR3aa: CASSLGGSSGNTIYF

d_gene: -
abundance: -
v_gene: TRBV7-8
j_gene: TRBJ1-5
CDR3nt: TGTGCCAGCAGCTTAGGACAGAATCAGCCCCAGCATTTT
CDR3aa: CASSLGQNQPQHF

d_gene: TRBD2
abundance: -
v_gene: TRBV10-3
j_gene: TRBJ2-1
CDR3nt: TGTGCCATCACGGTAGCGGGAGGTGATGAGCAGTTCTTC
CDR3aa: CAITVAGGDEQFF

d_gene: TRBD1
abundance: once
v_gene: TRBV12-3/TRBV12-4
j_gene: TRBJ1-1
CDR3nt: TGTGCCAGCAGGTACAGGGGGGGCACTGAAGCTTTCTTT
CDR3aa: CASRYRGGTEAFF

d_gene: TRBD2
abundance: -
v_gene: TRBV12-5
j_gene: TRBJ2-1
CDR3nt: TGTGCTAGTGGTTTGGGAACTAGCGGAGTCAATGAGCAGTTCTTC
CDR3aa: CASGLGTSGVNEQFF

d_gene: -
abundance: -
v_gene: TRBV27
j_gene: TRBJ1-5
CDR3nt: TGTGCCAGCAGTTTATTGAGGGATCAGCCCCAGCATTTT
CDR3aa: CASSLLRDQPQHF

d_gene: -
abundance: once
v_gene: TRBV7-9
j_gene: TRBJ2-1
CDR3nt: TGTGCCAGCAGCTTTGGGAGAGAGGATGAGCAGTTCTTC
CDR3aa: CASSFGREDEQFF

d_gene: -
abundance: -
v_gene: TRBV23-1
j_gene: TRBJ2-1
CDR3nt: TGCGCCAGCAGTCCGCCGGGACACCCGAGCTCCTACAATGAGCAGTTCTTC
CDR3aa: CASSPPGHPSSYNEQFF